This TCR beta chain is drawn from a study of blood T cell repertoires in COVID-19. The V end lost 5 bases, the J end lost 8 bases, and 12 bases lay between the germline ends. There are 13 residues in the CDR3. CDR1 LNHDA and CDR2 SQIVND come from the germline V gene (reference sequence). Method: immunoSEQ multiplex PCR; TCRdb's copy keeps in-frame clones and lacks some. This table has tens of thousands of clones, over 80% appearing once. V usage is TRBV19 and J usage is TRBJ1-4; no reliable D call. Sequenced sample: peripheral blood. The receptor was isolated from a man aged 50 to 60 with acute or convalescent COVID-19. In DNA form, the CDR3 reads TGTGCCAGTAGTTTAACGTTTCGGGAAAAACTGTTTTTT. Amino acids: CASSLTFREKLFF.